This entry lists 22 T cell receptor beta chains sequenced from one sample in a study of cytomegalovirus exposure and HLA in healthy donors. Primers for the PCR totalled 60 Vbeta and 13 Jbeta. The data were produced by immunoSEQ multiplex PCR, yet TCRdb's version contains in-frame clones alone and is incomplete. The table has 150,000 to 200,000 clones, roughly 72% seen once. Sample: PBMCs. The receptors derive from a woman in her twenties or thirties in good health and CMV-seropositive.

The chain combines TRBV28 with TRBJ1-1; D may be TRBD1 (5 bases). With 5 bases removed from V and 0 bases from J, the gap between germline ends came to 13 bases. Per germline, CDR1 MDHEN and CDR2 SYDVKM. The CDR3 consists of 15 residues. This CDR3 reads CASSPRQSMNTEAFF. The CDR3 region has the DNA TGTGCCAGCAGTCCGCGACAGAGCATGAACACTGAAGCTTTCTTT.

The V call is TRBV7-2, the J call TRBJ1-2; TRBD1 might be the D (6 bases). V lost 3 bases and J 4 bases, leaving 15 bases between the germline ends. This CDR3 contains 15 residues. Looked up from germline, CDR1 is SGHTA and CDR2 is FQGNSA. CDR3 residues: CASSLNRVSSYGYTF. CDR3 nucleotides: TGTGCCAGCAGCTTGAACAGGGTGAGCTCCTATGGCTACACCTTC.

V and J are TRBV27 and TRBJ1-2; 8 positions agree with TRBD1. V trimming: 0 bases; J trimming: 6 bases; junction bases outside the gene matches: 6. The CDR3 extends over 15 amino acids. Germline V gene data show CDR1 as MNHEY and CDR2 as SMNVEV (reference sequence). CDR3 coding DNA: TGTGCCAGCAGTTTATCGGACAGGGTAACTCATGGCTACACCTTC. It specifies CASSLSDRVTHGYTF.

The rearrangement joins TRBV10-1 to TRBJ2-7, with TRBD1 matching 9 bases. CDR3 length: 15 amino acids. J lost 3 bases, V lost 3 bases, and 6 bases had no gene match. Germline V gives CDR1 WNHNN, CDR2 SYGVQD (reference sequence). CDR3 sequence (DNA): TGCGCCAGCAGTGACATAGGGACAGGGCACTACGAGCAGTACTTC. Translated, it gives CASSDIGTGHYEQYF.

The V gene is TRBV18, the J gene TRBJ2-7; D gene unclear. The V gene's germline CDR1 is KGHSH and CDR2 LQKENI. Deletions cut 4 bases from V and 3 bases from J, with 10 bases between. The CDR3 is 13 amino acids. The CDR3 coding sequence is TGTGCCAGCTCACGAGATCCCTACTACGAGCAGTACTTC. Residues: CASSRDPYYEQYF.

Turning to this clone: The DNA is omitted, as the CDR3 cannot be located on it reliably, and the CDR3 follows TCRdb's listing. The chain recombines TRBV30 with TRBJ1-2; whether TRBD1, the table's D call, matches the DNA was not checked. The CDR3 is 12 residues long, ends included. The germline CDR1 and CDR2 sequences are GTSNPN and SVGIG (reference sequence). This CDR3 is CAWSVGTGSHTF.

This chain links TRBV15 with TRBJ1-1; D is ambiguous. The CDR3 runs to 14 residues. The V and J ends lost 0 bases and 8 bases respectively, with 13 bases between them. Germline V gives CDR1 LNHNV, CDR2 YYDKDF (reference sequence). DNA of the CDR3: TGTGCCACCAGCAGAGATAGGAACCCTAGCGAAGCTTTCTTT. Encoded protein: CATSRDRNPSEAFF.

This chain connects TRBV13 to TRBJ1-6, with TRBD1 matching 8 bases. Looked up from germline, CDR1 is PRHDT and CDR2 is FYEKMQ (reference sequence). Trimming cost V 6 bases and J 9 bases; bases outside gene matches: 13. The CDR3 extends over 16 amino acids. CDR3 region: CASRRTSGQVISPLHF. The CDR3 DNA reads TGTGCCAGCAGACGTACCTCGGGACAGGTTATTTCACCCCTCCACTTT. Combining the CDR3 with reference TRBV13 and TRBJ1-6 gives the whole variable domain AAGVIQSPRHLIKEKRETATLKCYPIPRHDTVYWYQQGPGQDPQFLISFYEKMQSDKGSIPDRFSAQQFSDYHSELNMSSLELGDSALYFCASRRTSGQVISPLHFGNGTRLTVT.

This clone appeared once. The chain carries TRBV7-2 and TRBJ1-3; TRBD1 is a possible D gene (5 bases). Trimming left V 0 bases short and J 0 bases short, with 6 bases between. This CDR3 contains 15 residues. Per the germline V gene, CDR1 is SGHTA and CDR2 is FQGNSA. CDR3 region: CASSLAQGSGNTIYF. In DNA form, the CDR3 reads TGTGCCAGCAGCTTAGCCCAGGGCTCTGGAAACACCATATATTTT.

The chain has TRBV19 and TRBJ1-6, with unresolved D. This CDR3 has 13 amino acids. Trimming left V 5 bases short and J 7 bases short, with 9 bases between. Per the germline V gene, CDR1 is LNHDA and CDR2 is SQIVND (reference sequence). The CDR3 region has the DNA TGTGCCAGTAGTCCCGGAGGGAATTCACCCCTCCACTTT. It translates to CASSPGGNSPLHF.

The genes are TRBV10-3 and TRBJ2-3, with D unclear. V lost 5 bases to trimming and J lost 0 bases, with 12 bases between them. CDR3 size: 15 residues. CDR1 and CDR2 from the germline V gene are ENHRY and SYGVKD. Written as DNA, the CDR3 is TGTGCCATCAGTCAGAACCAGGCAAGCACAGATACGCAGTATTTT. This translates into CAISQNQASTDTQYF.

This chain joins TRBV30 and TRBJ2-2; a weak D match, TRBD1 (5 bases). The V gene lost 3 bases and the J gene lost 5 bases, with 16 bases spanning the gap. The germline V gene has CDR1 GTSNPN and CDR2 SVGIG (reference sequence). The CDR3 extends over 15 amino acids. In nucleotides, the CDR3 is TGTGCCTGGAGCAGGTTGGGGCGCGGAACCGGGGAGCTGTTTTTT. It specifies CAWSRLGRGTGELFF.

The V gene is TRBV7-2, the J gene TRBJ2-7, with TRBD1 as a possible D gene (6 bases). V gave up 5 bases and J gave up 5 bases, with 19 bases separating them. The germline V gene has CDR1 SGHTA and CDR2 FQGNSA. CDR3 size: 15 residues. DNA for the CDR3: TGTGCCAGCAGCCCGCCGAACAGGGCCCCCGACGAGCAGTACTTC. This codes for CASSPPNRAPDEQYF.

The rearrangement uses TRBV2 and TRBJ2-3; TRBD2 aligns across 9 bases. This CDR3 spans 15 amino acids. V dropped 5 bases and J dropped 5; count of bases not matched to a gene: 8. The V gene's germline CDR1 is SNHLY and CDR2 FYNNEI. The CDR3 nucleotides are TGTGCCAGCAGTAGGGCGGGGGGGCAGGGAGATACGCAGTATTTT. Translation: CASSRAGGQGDTQYF.

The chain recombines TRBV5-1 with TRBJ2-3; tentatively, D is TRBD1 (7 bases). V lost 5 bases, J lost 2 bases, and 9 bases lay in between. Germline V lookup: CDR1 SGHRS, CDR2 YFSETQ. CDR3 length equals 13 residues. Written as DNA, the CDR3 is TGCGCCAGCAGGGAGGGGGCCACAGATACGCAGTATTTT. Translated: CASREGATDTQYF.

CDR3 loop: CASSVGEGQTFGETQYF. In DNA form, the CDR3 reads TGTGCCAGCAGCGTAGGCGAGGGACAGACATTTGGAGAGACCCAGTACTTC. The chain has TRBV9 and TRBJ2-5; 7 nucleotides agree with TRBD1. CDR3 size: 17 residues. V shed 0 bases, J shed 4 bases, and the junction held 12 bases outside the gene matches. Germline V gene sequence: CDR1 SGDLS, CDR2 YYNGEE.

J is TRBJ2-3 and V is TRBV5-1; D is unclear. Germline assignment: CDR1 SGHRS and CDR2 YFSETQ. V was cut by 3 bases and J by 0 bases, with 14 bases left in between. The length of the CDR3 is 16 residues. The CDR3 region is CASSSLGAGSTDTQYF. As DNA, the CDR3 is TGCGCCAGCAGCTCCCTGGGCGCAGGTAGCACAGATACGCAGTATTTT.

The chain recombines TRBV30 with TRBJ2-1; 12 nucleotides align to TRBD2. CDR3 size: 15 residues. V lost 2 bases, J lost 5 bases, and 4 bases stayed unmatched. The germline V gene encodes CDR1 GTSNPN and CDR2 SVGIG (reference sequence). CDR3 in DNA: TGTGCCTGGAGTTTTGGACTAGCGGGAAACAATGAGCAGTTCTTC. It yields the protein CAWSFGLAGNNEQFF.

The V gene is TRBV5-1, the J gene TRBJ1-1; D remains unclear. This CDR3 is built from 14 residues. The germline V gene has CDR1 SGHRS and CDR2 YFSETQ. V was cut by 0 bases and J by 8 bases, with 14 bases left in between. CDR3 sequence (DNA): TGCGCCAGCAGCTTGGTCTCGGTGGGCGCCGAAGCTTTCTTT. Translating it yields CASSLVSVGAEAFF.

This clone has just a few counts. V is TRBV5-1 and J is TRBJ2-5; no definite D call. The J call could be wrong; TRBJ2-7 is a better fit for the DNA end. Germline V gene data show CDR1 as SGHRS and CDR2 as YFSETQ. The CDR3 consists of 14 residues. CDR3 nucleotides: TGCGCCAGCGGGTCCGAGGTCAGCTCCTACGAGCAGTACTTC. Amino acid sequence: CASGSEVSSYEQYF.

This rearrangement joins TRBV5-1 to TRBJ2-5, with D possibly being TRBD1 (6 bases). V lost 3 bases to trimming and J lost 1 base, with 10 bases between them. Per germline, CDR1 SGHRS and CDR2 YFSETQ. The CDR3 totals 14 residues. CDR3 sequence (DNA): TGCGCCAGCAGCTCTACAGGGTCCCAAGAGACCCAGTACTTC. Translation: CASSSTGSQETQYF.

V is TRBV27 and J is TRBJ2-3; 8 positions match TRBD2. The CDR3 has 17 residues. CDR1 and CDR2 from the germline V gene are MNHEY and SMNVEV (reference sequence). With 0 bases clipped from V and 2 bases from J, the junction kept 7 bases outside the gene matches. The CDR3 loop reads CASSLSGREASTDTQYF. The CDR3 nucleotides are TGTGCCAGCAGTTTATCGGGGCGGGAGGCCTCCACAGATACGCAGTATTTT.